Each of the 5 T cell receptor beta chains below was sequenced from the same sample in a study of CD8+ T cells in alopecia areata. Indicated treatment: oral pan-JAK inhibitor, 5-10 mg twice daily. After isolation, RNA underwent reverse transcription to generate cDNA as the sequencing template. Sequencing was performed with immunoSEQ multiplex PCR; in TCRdb, only in-frame clones are kept and a portion is missing. The sample has some 150,000 clones; less than 70% are singletons. The sample was CD8+ T cells sorted from blood, taken at week 4, from a patient treated with tofacitinib. These receptors were collected from a human donor with alopecia areata.

V usage is TRBV4-3 and J usage is TRBJ2-5; no definite D call. Trimming cost V 1 base and J 4 bases, with 16 bases left between them. CDR3 length equals 16 residues. From germline, CDR1 is LGHNA and CDR2 YSLEER. The CDR3 spells CASSQVLGRPGETQYF. The CDR3 coding sequence is TGCGCCAGCAGCCAAGTTCTGGGAAGGCCCGGAGAGACCCAGTACTTC.

The chain recombines TRBV2 with TRBJ1-5, with D uncertain. Germline V lookup: CDR1 SNHLY, CDR2 FYNNEI. CDR3 length equals 16 residues. V lost 6 bases, J lost 2 bases, and 17 bases lay in between. CDR3 sequence: CASRGEGFWGNQPQHF. As DNA, the CDR3 is TGTGCCAGCAGGGGAGAGGGTTTCTGGGGCAATCAGCCCCAGCATTTT.

This chain connects TRBV10-3 to TRBJ1-1; 8 bases fit TRBD1. CDR3 length: 13 amino acids. J gave up 0 bases and V 9 bases, and 3 bases lay outside the gene matches. Per germline, CDR1 ENHRY and CDR2 SYGVKD. This CDR3 reads CAIGQGMNTEAFF. Written as DNA, the CDR3 is TGTGCCATAGGACAGGGCATGAACACTGAAGCTTTCTTT.

The chain carries TRBV7-9 and TRBJ2-1, with D unclear. The V gene's germline CDR1 is SEHNR and CDR2 FQNEAQ (reference sequence). The CDR3 loop spans 17 amino acids. V was shortened by 2 bases and J by 0 bases, with 14 bases between the two germline ends. This chain's CDR3 is CASSLPRVDLSYNEQFF. The DNA of the CDR3 is TGTGCCAGCAGCTTACCGAGAGTAGACCTCTCCTACAATGAGCAGTTCTTC.

The V and J genes are TRBV6-5 and TRBJ2-1, with 7 bases fitting TRBD1. The V gene's germline CDR1 is MNHEY and CDR2 SVGAGI. V lost 5 bases, J lost 4 bases, and 5 bases stayed unmatched. The CDR3 consists of 14 residues. CDR3 sequence: CASSDTTGYNEQFF. CDR3 bases: TGTGCCAGCAGTGACACGACAGGGTACAATGAGCAGTTCTTC.